Listed here are 11 T cell receptor beta chains from one sample, sequenced in a study of PD-L1 blockade in urothelial cancer. Time point specified: peripheral blood 6 weeks after treatment start. Libraries were prepared by immunoSEQ multiplex PCR; TCRdb keeps only in-frame clonotypes and omits some of them. The repertoire holds more than 40,000 clones, with roughly four fifths as singletons. This specimen was PBMCs, taken around atezolizumab (anti-PD-L1) treatment. The receptors here all came from a man in his 60s with urothelial cancer.

A few counts support this clone. CDR3 sequence: CAWSEGVRAFF. The DNA for the CDR3 is TGTGCCTGGTCCGAAGGGGTGCGAGCTTTCTTT. This sequence joins TRBV30 and TRBJ1-1, with D possibly TRBD1 on 5 matching bases. CDR1 GTSNPN and CDR2 SVGIG come from the germline V gene (reference sequence). Trimming took 5 bases from V and 10 from J, leaving 14 bases between them. The CDR3 extends over 11 amino acids.

The J gene is TRBJ2-7, the V gene TRBV2, with a possible D match to TRBD1 (5 bases). V dropped 4 bases and J dropped 6 bases, with 13 bases sitting between them. From germline, CDR1 is SNHLY and CDR2 FYNNEI. The CDR3 length is 13 residues. CDR3 bases: TGTGCCAGCAGTGTAGTTCCAGACAGCGAGCAGTACTTC. It is translated as CASSVVPDSEQYF.

This chain links TRBV5-6 with TRBJ2-7, with 9 nucleotides matching TRBD1. CDR3 length: 15 amino acids. CDR1 and CDR2 (germline): SGHDT, YYEEEE. J was trimmed by 3 bases and V by 5 bases; bases with no gene match: 9. CDR3 sequence reads: CASSRDRGTNYEQYF. The DNA of the CDR3 is TGTGCCAGCAGTCGTGACAGGGGGACGAACTACGAGCAGTACTTC.

The chain employs TRBV9 and TRBJ2-3; 8 bases agree with TRBD2. Germline lookup yields CDR1 SGDLS and CDR2 YYNGEE. V trimming: 4 bases; J trimming: 1 base; junction bases outside the gene matches: 5. The CDR3 loop spans 15 amino acids. CDR3 sequence reads: CASSLSGGRTDTQYF. The CDR3 bases are TGTGCCAGCAGCCTCTCGGGGGGGCGCACAGATACGCAGTATTTT.

Here the CDR3 reads CASSLGTADTQYF. The CDR3 nucleotides read TGTGCCAGCAGCCTCGGGACAGCAGATACGCAGTATTTT. The gene calls are TRBV14 and TRBJ2-3; TRBD1 matches 7 bases. The CDR3 covers 13 residues. Germline CDR1 reads SGHDN; CDR2 reads FVKESK. J was trimmed by 4 bases and V by 4 bases; bases with no gene match: 2.

This chain connects TRBV30 to TRBJ1-3; no definite D call. CDR1 and CDR2 from the germline V gene are GTSNPN and SVGIG (reference sequence). V was shortened by 6 bases and J by 0 bases, with 6 bases between the two germline ends. The CDR3 is 12 amino acids. Here the CDR3 reads CACSPSGNTIYF. For the CDR3, the DNA is TGTGCCTGTAGCCCCTCTGGAAACACCATATATTTT.

The sample holds one count of this clone. The V gene is TRBV27, the J gene TRBJ1-2; D remains unclear. The CDR3 is 14 amino acids. CDR1 is MNHEY and CDR2 is SMNVEV in the germline V gene (reference sequence). Between the trimmed V and J ends, which lost 6 bases and 1 base, there was a span of 12 bases. The CDR3 DNA reads TGTGCCAGCAGCCGCTCAACGGGTAACTATGGCTACACCTTC. Amino acid sequence: CASSRSTGNYGYTF.

The V gene is TRBV11-2, the J gene TRBJ1-1; D unresolved. Germline V gene data show CDR1 as SGHAT and CDR2 as FQNNGV. This CDR3 contains 14 residues. The V and J ends lost 0 bases and 7 bases respectively, with 12 bases between them. The CDR3 spells CASSLDQAGGEAFF. The CDR3 DNA reads as TGTGCCAGCAGCTTAGATCAGGCAGGAGGTGAAGCTTTCTTT.

This chain uses TRBV2 with TRBJ1-1, with 9 positions matching TRBD1. J lost 4 bases, V lost 6 bases, and 6 bases had no gene match. The CDR3 has 14 residues. Germline lookup yields CDR1 SNHLY and CDR2 FYNNEI. The CDR3 protein is CASSQQGAPTEAFF. Written as DNA, the CDR3 is TGTGCCAGCAGCCAACAGGGGGCTCCCACTGAAGCTTTCTTT.

The V gene is TRBV11-3, the J gene TRBJ2-5, with 8 bases fitting TRBD2. The CDR3 length is 14 residues. The V gene end was trimmed by 5 bases and the J gene end by 3 bases; junction bases not matched to a gene: 5. Germline V gene data show CDR1 as SGHNT and CDR2 as YENEEA. The CDR3 spells CASSLGGGEETQYF. CDR3 coding DNA: TGTGCCAGCAGCCTCGGGGGGGGCGAAGAGACCCAGTACTTC.

The sample holds one count of this clone. The rearrangement joins TRBV6-1 to TRBJ2-5, with 13 positions matching TRBD2. Trimming cost V 4 bases and J 2 bases; bases outside gene matches: 10. The CDR3 is 18 amino acids. Germline-derived CDR1 and CDR2 are MNHNS and SASEGT. The CDR3 DNA reads as TGTGCCAGCAGTGTACTAGCCGGGACTAGCGGGACTCAAGAGACCCAGTACTTC. It translates to CASSVLAGTSGTQETQYF.